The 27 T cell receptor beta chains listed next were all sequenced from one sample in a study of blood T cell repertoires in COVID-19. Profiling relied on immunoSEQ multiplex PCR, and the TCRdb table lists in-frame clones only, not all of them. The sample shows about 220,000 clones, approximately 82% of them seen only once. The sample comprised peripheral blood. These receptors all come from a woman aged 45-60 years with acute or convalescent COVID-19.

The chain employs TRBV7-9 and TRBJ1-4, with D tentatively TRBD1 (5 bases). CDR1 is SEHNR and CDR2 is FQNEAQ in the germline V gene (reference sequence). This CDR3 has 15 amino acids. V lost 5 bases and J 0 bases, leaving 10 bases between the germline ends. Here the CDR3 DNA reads TGTGCCAGCAGCCTGATGGGGCCAACTAATGAAAAACTGTTTTTT. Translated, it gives CASSLMGPTNEKLFF. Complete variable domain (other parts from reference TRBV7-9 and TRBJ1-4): DTGVSQNPRHKITKRGQNVTFRCDPISEHNRLYWYRQTLGQGPEFLTYFQNEAQLEKSRLLSDRFSAERPKGSFSTLEIQRTEQGDSAMYLCASSLMGPTNEKLFFGSGTQLSVL.

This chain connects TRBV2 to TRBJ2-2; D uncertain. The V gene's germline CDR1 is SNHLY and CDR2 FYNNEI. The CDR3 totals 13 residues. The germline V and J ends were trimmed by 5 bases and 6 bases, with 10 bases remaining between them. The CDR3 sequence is CASSLYQPGELFF. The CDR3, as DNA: TGTGCCAGCAGTCTCTATCAACCCGGGGAGCTGTTTTTT.

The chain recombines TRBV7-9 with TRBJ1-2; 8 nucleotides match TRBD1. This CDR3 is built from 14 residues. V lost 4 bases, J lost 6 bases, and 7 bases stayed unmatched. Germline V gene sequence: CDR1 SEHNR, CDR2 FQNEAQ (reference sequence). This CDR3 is CASSWSQTGDGYTF. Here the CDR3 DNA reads TGTGCCAGCAGCTGGAGTCAGACAGGGGATGGCTACACCTTC.

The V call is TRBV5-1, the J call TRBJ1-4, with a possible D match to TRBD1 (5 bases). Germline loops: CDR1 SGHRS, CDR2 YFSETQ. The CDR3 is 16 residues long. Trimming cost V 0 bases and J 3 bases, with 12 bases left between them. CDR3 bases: TGCGCCAGCAGCTTGGAGGGGTACGGAGCTAATGAAAAACTGTTTTTT. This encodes CASSLEGYGANEKLFF.

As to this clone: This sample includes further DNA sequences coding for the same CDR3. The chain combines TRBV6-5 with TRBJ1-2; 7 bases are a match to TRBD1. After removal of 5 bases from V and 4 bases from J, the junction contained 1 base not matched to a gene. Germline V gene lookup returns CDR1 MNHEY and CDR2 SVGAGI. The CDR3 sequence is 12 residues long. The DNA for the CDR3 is TGTGCCAGCAGTCGACAGGGCTATGGCTACACCTTC. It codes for CASSRQGYGYTF.

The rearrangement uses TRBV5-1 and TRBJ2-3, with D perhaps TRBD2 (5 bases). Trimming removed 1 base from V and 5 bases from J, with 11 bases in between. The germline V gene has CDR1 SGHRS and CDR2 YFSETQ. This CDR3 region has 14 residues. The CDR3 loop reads CASSLNSAGDTQYF. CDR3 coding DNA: TGCGCCAGCAGCTTGAACAGCGCGGGAGATACGCAGTATTTT.

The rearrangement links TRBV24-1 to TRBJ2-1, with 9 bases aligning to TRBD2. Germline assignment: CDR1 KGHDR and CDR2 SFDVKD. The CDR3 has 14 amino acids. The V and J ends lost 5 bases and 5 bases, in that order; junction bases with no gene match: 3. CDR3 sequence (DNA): TGTGCCACCAGTGTGAGCGGGAGGAACAATGAGCAGTTCTTC. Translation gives CATSVSGRNNEQFF.

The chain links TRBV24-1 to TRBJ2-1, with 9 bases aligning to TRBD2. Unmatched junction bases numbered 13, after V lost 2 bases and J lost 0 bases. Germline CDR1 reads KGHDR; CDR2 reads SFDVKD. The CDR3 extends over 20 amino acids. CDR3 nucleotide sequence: TGTGCCACCAGTGATTCGCTATCCTCGACTAGCGGTTACTCCTACAATGAGCAGTTCTTC. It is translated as CATSDSLSSTSGYSYNEQFF.

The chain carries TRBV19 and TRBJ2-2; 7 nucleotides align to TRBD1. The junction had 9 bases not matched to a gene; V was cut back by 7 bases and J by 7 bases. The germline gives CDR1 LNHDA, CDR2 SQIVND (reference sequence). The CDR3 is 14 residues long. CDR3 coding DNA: TGTGCCAGTAAAATCACAGGGGTGGTCGGGGAGCTGTTTTTT. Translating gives CASKITGVVGELFF.

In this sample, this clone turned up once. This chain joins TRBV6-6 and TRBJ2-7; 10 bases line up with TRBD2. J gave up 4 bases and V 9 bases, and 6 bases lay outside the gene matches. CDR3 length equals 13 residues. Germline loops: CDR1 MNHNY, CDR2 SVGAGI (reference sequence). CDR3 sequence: CASASGSGYEQYF. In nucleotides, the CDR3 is TGTGCCAGTGCTAGCGGGAGTGGTTACGAGCAGTACTTC.

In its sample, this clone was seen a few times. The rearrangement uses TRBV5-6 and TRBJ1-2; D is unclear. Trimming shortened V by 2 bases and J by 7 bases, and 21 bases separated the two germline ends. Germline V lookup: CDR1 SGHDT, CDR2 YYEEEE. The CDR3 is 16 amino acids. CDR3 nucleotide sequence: TGTGCCAGCAGCTTAGTAGACCCCGGCCCGGGGAGTGGCTACACCTTC. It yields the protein CASSLVDPGPGSGYTF.

The CDR3 reads CASSFPSTDTQYF. The CDR3 DNA reads as TGTGCCAGCAGCTTTCCTAGCACAGATACGCAGTATTTT. This chain uses TRBV7-9 with TRBJ2-3; the D is unclear. This CDR3 is built from 13 residues. V was pared by 3 bases and J by 0 bases, with 4 bases between. Germline V gene sequence: CDR1 SEHNR, CDR2 FQNEAQ (reference sequence).

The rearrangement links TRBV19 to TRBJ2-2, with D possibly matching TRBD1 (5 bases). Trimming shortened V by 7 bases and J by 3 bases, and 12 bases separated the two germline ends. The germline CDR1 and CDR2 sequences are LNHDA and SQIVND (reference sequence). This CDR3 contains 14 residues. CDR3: CASNRGPDTGELFF. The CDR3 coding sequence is TGTGCCAGTAATAGGGGCCCGGACACCGGGGAGCTGTTTTTT.

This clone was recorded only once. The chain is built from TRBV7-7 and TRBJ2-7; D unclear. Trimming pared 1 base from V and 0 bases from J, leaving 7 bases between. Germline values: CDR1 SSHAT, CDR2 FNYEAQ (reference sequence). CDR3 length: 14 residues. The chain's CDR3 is CASSLGHNSYEQYF. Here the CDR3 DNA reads TGTGCCAGCAGCTTAGGGCATAACTCCTACGAGCAGTACTTC. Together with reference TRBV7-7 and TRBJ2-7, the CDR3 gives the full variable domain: GAGVSQSPRYKVTKRGQDVTLRCDPISSHATLYWYQQALGQGPEFLTYFNYEAQPDKSGLPSDRFSAERPEGSISTLTIQRTEQRDSAMYRCASSLGHNSYEQYFGPGTRLTVT.

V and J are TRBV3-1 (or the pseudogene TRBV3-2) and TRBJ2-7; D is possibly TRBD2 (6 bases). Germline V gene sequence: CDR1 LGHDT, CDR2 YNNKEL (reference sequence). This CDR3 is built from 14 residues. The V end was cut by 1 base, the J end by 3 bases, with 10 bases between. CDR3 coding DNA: TGTGCCAGCAGCCAAGTTAGGCGGGGCTACGAGCAGTACTTC. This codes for CASSQVRRGYEQYF.

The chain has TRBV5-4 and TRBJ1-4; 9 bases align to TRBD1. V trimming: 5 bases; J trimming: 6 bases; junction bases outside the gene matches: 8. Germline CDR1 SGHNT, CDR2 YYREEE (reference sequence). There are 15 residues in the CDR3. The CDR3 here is CASSQDRGTHEKLFF. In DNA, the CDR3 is TGTGCCAGCAGTCAAGACAGGGGGACGCATGAAAAACTGTTTTTT.

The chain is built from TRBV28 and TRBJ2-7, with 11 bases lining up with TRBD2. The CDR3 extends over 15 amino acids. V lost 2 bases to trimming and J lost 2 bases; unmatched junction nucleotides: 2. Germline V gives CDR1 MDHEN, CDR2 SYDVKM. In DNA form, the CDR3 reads TGTGCCAGCAGTTTAATAGCGGGAGGGCCCTACGAGCAGTACTTC. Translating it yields CASSLIAGGPYEQYF.

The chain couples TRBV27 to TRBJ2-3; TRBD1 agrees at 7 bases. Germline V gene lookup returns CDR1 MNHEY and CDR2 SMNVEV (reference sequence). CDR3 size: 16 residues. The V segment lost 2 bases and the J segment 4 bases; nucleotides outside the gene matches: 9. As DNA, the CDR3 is TGTGCCAGCAGTTTAGAAACAGGGGCCCTCTCAGATACGCAGTATTTT. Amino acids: CASSLETGALSDTQYF.

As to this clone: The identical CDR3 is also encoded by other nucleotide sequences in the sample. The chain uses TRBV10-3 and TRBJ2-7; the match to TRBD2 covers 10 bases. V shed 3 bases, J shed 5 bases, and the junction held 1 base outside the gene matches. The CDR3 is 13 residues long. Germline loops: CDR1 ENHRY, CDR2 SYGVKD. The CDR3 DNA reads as TGTGCCATCAGTGAAGCGGGAGGGGACGAGCAGTACTTC. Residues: CAISEAGGDEQYF.

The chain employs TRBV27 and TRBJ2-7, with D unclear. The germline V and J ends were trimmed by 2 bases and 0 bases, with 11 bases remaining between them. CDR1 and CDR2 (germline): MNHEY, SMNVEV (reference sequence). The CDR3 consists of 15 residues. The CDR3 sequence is CASSLSPQSSYEQYF. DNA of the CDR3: TGTGCCAGCAGTTTAAGTCCACAGAGCTCCTACGAGCAGTACTTC.

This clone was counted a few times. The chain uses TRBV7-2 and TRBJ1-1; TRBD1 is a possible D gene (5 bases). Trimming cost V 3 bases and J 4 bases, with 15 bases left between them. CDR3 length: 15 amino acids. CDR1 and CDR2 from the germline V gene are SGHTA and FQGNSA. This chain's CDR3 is CASSFQGVRGTEAFF. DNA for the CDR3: TGTGCCAGCAGCTTCCAGGGAGTGCGGGGCACTGAAGCTTTCTTT. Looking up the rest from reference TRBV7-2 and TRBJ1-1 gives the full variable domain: GAGVSQSPSNKVTEKGKDVELRCDPISGHTALYWYRQSLGQGLEFLIYFQGNSAPDKSGLPSDRFSAERTGGSVSTLTIQRTQQEDSAVYLCASSFQGVRGTEAFFGQGTRLTVV.

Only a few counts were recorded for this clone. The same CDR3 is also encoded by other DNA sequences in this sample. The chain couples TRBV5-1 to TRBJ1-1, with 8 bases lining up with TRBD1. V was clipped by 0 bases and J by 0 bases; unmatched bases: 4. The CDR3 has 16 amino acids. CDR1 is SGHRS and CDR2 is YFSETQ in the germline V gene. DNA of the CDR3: TGCGCCAGCAGCTTGGCCGGGACAGGACTGAACACTGAAGCTTTCTTT. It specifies CASSLAGTGLNTEAFF.

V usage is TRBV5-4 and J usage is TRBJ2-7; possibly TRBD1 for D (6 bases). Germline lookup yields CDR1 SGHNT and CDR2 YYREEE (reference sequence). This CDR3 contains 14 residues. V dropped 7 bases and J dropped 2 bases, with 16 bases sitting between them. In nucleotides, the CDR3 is TGTGCCAGCGGGGAGTGGGACACCCCCTACGAGCAGTACTTC. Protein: CASGEWDTPYEQYF.

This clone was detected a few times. CDR3 DNA sequence: TGTGCCAGCAGTTTATCCTTCGGGCGGCGGGGGAACTCGCCATACGAGCAGTACTTC. It specifies CASSLSFGRRGNSPYEQYF. The rearrangement uses TRBV28 and TRBJ2-7; 7 bases match TRBD2. The CDR3 length is 19 residues. V shed 1 base, J shed 4 bases, and the junction held 19 bases outside the gene matches. Germline-derived CDR1 and CDR2 are MDHEN and SYDVKM. Full variable domain (remainder filled in from reference TRBV28 and TRBJ2-7): DVKVTQSSRYLVKRTGEKVFLECVQDMDHENMFWYRQDPGLGLRLIYFSYDVKMKEKGDIPEGYSVSREKKERFSLILESASTNQTSMYLCASSLSFGRRGNSPYEQYFGPGTRLTVT.

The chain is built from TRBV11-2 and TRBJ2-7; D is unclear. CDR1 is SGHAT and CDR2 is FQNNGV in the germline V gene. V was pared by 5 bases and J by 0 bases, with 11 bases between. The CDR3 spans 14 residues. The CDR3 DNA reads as TGTGCCAGCAGCCGATCGTACGGCTCCTACGAGCAGTACTTC. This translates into CASSRSYGSYEQYF.

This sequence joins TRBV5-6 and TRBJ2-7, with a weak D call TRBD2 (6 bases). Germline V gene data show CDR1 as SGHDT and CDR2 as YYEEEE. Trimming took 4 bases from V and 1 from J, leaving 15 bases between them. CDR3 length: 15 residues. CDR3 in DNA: TGTGCCAGCAGCGCACCCACGGCGGGGTCCTACGAGCAGTACTTC. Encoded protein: CASSAPTAGSYEQYF.

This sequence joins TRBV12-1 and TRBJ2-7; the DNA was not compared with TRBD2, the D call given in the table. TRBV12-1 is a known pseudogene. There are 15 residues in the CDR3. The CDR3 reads CASSFCLAGSYEQYF. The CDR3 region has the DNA TGTGCCAGCAGCTTTTGCCTAGCGGGCTCCTACGAGCAGTACTTC.